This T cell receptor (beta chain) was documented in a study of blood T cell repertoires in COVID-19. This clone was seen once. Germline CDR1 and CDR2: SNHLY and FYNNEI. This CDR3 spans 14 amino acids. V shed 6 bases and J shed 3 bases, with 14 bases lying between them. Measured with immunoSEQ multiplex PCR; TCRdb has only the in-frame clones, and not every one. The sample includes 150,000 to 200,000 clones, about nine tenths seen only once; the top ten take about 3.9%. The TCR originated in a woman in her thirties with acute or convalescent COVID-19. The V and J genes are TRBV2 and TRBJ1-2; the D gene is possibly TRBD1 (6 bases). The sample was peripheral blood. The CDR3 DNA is TGTGCCAGCAGCGTGGACAGAGGGGACTATGGCTACACCTTC. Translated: CASSVDRGDYGYTF. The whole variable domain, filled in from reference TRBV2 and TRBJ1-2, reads EPEVTQTPSHQVTQMGQEVILRCVPISNHLYFYWYRQILGQKVEFLVSFYNNEISEKSEIFDDQFSVERPDGSNFTLKIRSTKLEDSAMYFCASSVDRGDYGYTFGSGTRLTVV.